This T cell receptor beta chain was retrieved from a study of blood T cell repertoires in COVID-19. Overall study: The United States, Italy and Spain were the sources of the acute and convalescent COVID-19 samples. T cells, B-cell-depleted T cells, or PBMCs provided the cDNA or gDNA that served as material.

TCRdb's copy holds only in-frame clones and misses some; the assay was immunoSEQ multiplex PCR. The sample shows about 170,000 clones, 84% of them seen only once. The sample holds one count of this clone. The trim removed 1 base at V and 9 bases at J, leaving 7 bases unmatched. The germline gives CDR1 MNHEY, CDR2 SVGAGI. This CDR3 is 16 amino acids long. Sequencing was performed on peripheral blood. The receptor comes from a man aged 40-50 years who had recovered from COVID-19. V gene TRBV6-5 combines with J gene TRBJ2-1, with 12 bases matching TRBD2. As DNA, the CDR3 is TGTGCCAGCAGTTACTTCCTAGCGGGAGGGCCTGTTGAGCAGTTCTTC. Protein sequence: CASSYFLAGGPVEQFF.